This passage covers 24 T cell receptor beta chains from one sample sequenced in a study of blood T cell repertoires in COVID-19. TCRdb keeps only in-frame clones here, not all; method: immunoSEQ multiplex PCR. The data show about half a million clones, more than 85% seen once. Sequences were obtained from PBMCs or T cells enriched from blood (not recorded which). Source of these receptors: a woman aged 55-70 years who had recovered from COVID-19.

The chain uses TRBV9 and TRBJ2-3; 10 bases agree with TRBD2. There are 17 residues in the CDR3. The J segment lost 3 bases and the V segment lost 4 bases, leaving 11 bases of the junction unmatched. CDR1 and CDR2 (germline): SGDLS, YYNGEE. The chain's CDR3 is CASSPKKTSGWTDTQYF. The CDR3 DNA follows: TGTGCCAGCAGCCCAAAAAAGACTAGCGGGTGGACAGATACGCAGTATTTT.

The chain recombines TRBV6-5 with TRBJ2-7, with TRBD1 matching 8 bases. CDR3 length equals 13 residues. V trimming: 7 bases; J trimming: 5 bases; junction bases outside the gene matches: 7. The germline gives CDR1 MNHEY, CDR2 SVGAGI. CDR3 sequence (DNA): TGTGCCAGCAATCCGACAGGGGACCACGAGCAGTACGTC. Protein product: CASNPTGDHEQYV.

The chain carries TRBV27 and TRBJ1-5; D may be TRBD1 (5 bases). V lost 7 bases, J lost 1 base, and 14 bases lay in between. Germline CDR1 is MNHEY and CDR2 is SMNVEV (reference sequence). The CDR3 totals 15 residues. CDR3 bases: TGTGCCAGCACCTGGGGGGGTTCAAGCAATCAGCCCCAGCATTTT. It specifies CASTWGGSSNQPQHF.

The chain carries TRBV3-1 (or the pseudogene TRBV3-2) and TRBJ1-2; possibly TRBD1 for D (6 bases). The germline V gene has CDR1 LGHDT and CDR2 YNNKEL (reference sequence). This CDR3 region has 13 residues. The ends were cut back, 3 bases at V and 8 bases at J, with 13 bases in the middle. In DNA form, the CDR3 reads TGTGCCAGCAGCCAGGGGGCGCCGGGGGGCTACACCTTC. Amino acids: CASSQGAPGGYTF.

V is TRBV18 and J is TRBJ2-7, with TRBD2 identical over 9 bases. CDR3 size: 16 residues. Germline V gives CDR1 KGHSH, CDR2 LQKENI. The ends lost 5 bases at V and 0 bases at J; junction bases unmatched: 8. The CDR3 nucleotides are TGTGCCAGCTCATCCTTAGCGGGGGCATACTCCTACGAGCAGTACTTC. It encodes CASSSLAGAYSYEQYF.

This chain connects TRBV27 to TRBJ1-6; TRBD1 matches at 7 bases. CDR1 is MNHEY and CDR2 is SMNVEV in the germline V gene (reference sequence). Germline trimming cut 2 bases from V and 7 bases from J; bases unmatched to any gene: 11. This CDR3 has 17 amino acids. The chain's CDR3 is CASSLPRQGPDNSPLHF. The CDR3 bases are TGTGCCAGCAGTTTACCTCGACAGGGCCCAGACAATTCACCCCTCCACTTT.

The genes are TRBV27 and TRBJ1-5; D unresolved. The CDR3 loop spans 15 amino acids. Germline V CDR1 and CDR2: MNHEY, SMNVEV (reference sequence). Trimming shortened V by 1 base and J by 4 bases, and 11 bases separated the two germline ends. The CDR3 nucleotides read TGTGCCAGCAGTTTATACTACCACACGAATCAGCCCCAGCATTTT. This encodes CASSLYYHTNQPQHF.

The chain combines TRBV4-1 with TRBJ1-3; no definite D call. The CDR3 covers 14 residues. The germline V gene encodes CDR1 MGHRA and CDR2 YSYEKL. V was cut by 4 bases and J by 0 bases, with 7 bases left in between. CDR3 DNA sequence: TGCGCCAGCAGCCGACAAGACTCTGGAAACACCATATATTTT. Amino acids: CASSRQDSGNTIYF.

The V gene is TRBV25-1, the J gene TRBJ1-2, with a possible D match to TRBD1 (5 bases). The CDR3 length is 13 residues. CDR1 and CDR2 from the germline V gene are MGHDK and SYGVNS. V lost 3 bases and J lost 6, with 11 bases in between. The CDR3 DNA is TGTGCCAGCAGTGAGTGGGCAGGGCATGGCTACACCTTC. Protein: CASSEWAGHGYTF.

CDR3 residues: CASSFGTGNGYTF. The CDR3 region has the DNA TGTGCCAGCAGCTTTGGGACAGGGAATGGCTACACCTTC. The chain links TRBV7-9 to TRBJ1-2; 9 bases match TRBD1. The CDR3 consists of 13 residues. V was pared by 3 bases and J by 6 bases, with 2 bases of the junction left unmatched. The germline CDR1 and CDR2 sequences are SEHNR and FQNEAQ (reference sequence).

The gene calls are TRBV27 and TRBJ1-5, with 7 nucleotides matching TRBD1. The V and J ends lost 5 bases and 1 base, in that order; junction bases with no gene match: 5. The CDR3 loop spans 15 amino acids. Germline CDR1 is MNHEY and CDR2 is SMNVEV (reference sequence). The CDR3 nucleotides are TGTGCCAGCAGTCGCACAGGGGCGAGCAATCAGCCCCAGCATTTT. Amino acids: CASSRTGASNQPQHF.

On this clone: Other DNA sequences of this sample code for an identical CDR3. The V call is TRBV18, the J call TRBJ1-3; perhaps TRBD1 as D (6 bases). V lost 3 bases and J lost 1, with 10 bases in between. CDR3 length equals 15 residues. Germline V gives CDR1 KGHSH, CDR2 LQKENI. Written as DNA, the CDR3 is TGTGCCAGCTCACCGGGACAAGGTTCTGGAAACACCATATATTTT. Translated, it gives CASSPGQGSGNTIYF. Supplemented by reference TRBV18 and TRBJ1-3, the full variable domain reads NAGVMQNPRHLVRRRGQEARLRCSPMKGHSHVYWYRQLPEEGLKFMVYLQKENIIDESGMPKERFSAEFPKEGPSILRIQQVVRGDSAAYFCASSPGQGSGNTIYFGEGSWLTVV.

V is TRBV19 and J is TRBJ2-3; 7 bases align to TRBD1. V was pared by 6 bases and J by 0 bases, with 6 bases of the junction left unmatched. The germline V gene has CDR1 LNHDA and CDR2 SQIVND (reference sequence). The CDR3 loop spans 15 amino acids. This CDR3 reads CASRPGQASTDTQYF. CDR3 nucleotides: TGTGCCAGTAGACCAGGACAGGCTAGCACAGATACGCAGTATTTT.

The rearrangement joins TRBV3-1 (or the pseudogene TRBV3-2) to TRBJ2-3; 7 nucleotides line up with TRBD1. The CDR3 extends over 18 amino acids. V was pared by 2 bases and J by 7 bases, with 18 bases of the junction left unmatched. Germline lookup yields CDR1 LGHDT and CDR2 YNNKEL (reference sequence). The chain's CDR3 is CASSQRNPGTAITNTQYF. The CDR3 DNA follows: TGTGCCAGCAGCCAAAGGAACCCCGGGACAGCGATAACGAATACGCAGTATTTT.

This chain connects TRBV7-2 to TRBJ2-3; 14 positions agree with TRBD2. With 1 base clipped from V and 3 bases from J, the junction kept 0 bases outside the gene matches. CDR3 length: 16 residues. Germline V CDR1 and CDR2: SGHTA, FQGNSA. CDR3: CASSLGTSGGTDTQYF. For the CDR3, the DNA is TGTGCCAGCAGCTTAGGGACTAGCGGGGGGACAGATACGCAGTATTTT.

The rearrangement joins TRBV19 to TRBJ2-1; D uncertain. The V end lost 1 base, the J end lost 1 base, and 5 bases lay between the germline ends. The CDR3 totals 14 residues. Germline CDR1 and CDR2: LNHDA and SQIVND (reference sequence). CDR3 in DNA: TGTGCCAGTAGTATAGTGGCTTCCTACAATGAGCAGTTCTTC. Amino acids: CASSIVASYNEQFF.

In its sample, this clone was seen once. This CDR3 reads CASSIGGVAYEQYF. The CDR3 bases are TGTGCCAGTAGTATAGGGGGCGTCGCCTACGAGCAGTACTTC. The V and J genes are TRBV19 and TRBJ2-7, with D tentatively TRBD1 (5 bases). The V end lost 1 base, the J end lost 2 bases, and 9 bases lay between the germline ends. This CDR3 comprises 14 residues. Germline assignment: CDR1 LNHDA and CDR2 SQIVND (reference sequence).

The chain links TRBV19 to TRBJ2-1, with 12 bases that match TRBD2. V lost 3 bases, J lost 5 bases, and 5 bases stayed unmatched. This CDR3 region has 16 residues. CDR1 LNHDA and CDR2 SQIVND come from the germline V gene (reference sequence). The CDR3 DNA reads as TGTGCCAGTAGTATGCGGACTAGCGGGGCTAACAATGAGCAGTTCTTC. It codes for CASSMRTSGANNEQFF.

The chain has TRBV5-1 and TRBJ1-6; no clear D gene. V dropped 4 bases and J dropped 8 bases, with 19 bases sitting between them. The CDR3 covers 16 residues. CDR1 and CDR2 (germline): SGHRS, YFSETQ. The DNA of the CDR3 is TGCGCCAGCAGCGAACGGTTGAGGAATTGGGATTCACCCCTCCACTTT. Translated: CASSERLRNWDSPLHF.

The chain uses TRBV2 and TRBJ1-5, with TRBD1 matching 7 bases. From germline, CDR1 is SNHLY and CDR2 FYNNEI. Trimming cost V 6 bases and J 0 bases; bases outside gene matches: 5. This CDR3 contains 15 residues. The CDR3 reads CASSGQASSNQPQHF. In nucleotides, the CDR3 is TGTGCCAGCAGCGGACAGGCCTCTAGCAATCAGCCCCAGCATTTT.

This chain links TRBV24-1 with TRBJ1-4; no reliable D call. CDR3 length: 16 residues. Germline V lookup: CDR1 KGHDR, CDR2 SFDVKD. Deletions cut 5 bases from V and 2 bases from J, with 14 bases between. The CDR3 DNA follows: TGTGCCACCAGTGGGAAGAGTGGTAGCACTAATGAAAAACTGTTTTTT. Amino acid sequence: CATSGKSGSTNEKLFF.

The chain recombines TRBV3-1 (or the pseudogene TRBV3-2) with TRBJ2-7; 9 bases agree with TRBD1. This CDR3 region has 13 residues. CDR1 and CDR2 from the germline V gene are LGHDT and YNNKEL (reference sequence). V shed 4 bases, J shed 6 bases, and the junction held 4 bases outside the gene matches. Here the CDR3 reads CASSRGQGSEQYV. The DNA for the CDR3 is TGTGCCAGCAGCCGCGGACAGGGGAGCGAGCAGTACGTC.

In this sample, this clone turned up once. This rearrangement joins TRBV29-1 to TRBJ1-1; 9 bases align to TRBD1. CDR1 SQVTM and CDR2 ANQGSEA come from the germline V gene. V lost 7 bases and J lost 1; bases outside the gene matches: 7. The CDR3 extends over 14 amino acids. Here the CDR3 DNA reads TGCAGCGCCACGGACAGGGGATGGAACACTGAAGCTTTCTTT. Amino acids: CSATDRGWNTEAFF.

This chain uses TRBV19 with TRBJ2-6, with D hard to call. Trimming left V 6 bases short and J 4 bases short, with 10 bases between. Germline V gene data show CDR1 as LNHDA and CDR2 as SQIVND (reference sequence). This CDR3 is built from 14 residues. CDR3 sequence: CASSQVAGANVLTF. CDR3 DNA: TGTGCCAGTAGCCAGGTCGCAGGGGCCAACGTCCTGACTTTC. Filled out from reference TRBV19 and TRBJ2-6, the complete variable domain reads DGGITQSPKYLFRKEGQNVTLSCEQNLNHDAMYWYRQDPGQGLRLIYYSQIVNDFQKGDIAEGYSVSREKKESFPLTVTSAQKNPTAFYLCASSQVAGANVLTFGAGSRLTVL.